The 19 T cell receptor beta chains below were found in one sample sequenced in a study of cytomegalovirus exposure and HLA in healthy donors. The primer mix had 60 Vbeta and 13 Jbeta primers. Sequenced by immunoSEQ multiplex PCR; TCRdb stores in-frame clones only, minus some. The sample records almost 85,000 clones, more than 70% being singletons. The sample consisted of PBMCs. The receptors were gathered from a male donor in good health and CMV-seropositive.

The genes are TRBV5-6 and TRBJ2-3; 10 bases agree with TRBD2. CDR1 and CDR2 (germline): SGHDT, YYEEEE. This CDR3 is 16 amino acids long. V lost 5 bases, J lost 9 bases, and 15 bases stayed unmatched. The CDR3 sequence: CASSPSPSGSAGTQYF. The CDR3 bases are TGTGCCAGCAGTCCTAGTCCTAGCGGGAGCGCGGGCACGCAGTATTTT.

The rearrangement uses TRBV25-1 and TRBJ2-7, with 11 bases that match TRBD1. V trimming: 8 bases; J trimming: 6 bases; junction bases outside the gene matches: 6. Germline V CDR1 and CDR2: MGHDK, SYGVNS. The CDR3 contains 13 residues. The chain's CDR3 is CASAGQGGGEQYF. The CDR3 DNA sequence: TGTGCCAGCGCGGGACAGGGGGGCGGCGAGCAGTACTTC.

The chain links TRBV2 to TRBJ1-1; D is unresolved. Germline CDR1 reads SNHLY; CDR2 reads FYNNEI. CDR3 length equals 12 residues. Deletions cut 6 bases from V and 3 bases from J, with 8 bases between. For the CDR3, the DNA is TGTGCCAGCAGAGGAGGCTACACTGAAGCTTTCTTT. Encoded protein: CASRGGYTEAFF.

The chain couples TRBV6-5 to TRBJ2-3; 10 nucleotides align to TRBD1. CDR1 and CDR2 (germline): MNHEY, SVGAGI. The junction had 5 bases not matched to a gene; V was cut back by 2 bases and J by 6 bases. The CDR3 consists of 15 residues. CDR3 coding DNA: TGTGCCAGCAGTTACACGGGACAGGGGTGGGATACGCAGTATTTT. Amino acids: CASSYTGQGWDTQYF.

This CDR3 is CASSLVPAGEQYF. As DNA, the CDR3 is TGTGCCAGCAGCTTAGTACCTGCGGGTGAGCAGTACTTC. The chain carries TRBV11-2 and TRBJ2-7; tentative D call: TRBD2 (5 bases). This CDR3 region has 13 residues. Trimming took off 1 base at V and 7 bases at J, with 11 bases between the two ends. The germline V gene has CDR1 SGHAT and CDR2 FQNNGV.

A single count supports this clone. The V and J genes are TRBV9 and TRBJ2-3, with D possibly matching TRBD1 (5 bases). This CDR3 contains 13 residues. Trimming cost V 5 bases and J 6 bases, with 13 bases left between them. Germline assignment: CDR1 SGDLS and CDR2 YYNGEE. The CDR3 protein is CASSKQVQDTQYF. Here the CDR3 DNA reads TGTGCCAGCAGTAAACAGGTTCAGGATACGCAGTATTTT.

CDR3 in DNA: TGTGCCAGCAGCTTGGGGGCCGGGGACACCGGGGAGCTGTTTTTT. Its protein is CASSLGAGDTGELFF. The gene calls are TRBV25-1 and TRBJ2-2, with D possibly TRBD1 on 6 matching bases. Trimming pared 6 bases from V and 3 bases from J, leaving 14 bases between. This CDR3 is built from 15 residues. Germline V CDR1 and CDR2: MGHDK, SYGVNS.

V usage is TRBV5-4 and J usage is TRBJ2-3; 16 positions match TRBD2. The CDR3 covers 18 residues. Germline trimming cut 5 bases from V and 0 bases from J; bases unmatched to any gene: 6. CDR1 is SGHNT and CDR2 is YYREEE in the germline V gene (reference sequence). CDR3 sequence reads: CASRAPGLAGGSTDTQYF. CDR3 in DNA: TGTGCCAGCAGAGCGCCGGGACTAGCGGGAGGGAGCACAGATACGCAGTATTTT.

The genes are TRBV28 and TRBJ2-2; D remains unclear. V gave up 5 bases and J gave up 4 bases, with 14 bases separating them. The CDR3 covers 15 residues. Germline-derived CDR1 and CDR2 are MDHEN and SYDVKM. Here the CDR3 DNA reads TGTGCCAGCAGTAGCGTTTTGGTGTTCACCGGGGAGCTGTTTTTT. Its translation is CASSSVLVFTGELFF.

The chain's CDR3 is CASSLSGRASYEQYF. The CDR3 nucleotides are TGTGCCAGCAGCCTAAGCGGGAGGGCCTCCTACGAGCAGTACTTC. The rearrangement links TRBV7-2 to TRBJ2-7, with TRBD2 matching over 10 bases. The length of the CDR3 is 15 residues. V was pared by 5 bases and J by 0 bases, with 4 bases of the junction left unmatched. Germline CDR1 and CDR2: SGHTA and FQGNSA.

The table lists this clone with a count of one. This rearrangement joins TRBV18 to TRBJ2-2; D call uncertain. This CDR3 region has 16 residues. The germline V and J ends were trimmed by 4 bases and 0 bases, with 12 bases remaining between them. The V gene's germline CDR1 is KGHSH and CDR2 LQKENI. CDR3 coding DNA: TGTGCCAGCTCACTGGGCTCCGACCCGAACACCGGGGAGCTGTTTTTT. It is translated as CASSLGSDPNTGELFF.

The CDR3 DNA reads TGTGCCAGCAGCTTACGACAGAACACCGGGGAGCTGTTTTTT. Translating it yields CASSLRQNTGELFF. The chain links TRBV7-9 to TRBJ2-2, with D unclear. The CDR3 covers 14 residues. CDR1 is SEHNR, CDR2 FQNEAQ, per germline (reference sequence). Deletions cut 2 bases from V and 1 base from J, with 5 bases between.

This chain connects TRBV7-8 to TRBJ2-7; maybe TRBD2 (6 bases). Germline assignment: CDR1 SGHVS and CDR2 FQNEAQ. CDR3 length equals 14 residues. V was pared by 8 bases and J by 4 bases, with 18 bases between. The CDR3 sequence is CASGTGSMGYEQYF. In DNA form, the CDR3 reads TGTGCCAGCGGAACCGGGAGCATGGGGTACGAGCAGTACTTC.

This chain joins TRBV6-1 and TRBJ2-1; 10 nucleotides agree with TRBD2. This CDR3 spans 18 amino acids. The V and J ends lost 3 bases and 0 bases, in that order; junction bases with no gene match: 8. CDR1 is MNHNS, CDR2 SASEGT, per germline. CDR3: CASSERAGGPISYNEQFF. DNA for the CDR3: TGTGCCAGCAGTGAGCGAGCGGGAGGGCCAATCTCCTACAATGAGCAGTTCTTC.

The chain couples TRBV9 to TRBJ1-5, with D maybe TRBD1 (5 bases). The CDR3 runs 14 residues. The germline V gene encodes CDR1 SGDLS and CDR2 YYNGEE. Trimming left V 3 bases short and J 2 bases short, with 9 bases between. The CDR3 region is CASSGGRGNQPQHF. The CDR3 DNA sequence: TGTGCCAGCAGCGGGGGGAGGGGCAATCAGCCCCAGCATTTT. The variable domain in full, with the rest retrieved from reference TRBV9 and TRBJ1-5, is DSGVTQTPKHLITATGQRVTLRCSPRSGDLSVYWYQQSLDQGLQFLIQYYNGEERAKGNILERFSAQQFPDLHSELNLSSLELGDSALYFCASSGGRGNQPQHFGDGTRLSIL.

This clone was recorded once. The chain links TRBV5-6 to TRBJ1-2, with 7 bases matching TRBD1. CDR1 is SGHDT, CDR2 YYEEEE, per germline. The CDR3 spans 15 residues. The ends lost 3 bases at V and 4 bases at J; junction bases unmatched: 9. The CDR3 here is CASSSIQGRSYGYTF. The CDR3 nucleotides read TGTGCCAGCAGCTCCATACAGGGGAGGAGCTATGGCTACACCTTC.

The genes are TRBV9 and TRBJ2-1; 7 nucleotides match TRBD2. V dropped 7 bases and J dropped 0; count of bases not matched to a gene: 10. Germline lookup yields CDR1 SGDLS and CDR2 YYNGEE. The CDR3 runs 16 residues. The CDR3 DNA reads TGTGCCAGCTCGGCCCTGGGGGGGAGCTCCTACAATGAGCAGTTCTTC. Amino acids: CASSALGGSSYNEQFF.

The CDR3 nucleotides are TGTGCCAGCAGTTTCCGAGGGAGCGAGCAGTACTTC. Amino acids: CASSFRGSEQYF. The chain carries TRBV27 and TRBJ2-7; a possible D gene is TRBD2 (5 bases). CDR1 is MNHEY, CDR2 SMNVEV, per germline (reference sequence). The CDR3 runs 12 residues. The V gene lost 3 bases and the J gene lost 6 bases, with 9 bases spanning the gap.

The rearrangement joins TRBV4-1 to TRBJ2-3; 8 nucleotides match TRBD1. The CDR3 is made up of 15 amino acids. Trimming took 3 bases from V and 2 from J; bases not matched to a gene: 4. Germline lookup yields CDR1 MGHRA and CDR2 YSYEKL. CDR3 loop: CASSQTGAPTDTQYF. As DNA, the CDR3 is TGCGCCAGCAGCCAGACAGGGGCCCCCACAGATACGCAGTATTTT.